Detailed here is one T cell receptor (beta chain). Per the study methods: Filtering differed since immunoSEQ provided only junctions, with no quality scores. Assay: immunoSEQ multiplex PCR; the TCRdb copy retains only in-frame clones and omits some. V, J and clone size are taken as reported in that table, and D and trimming were inferred from the DNA itself. The table records over a million clones, about 98.5% of them present only once. V was pared by 3 bases and J by 5 bases, with 8 bases of the junction left unmatched. CDR3 length: 16 residues. Germline V CDR1 and CDR2: MDHEN, SYDVKM. These data belong to a study of shared clonotypes between healthy human individuals.

The TCR was taken from a man aged 30 to 45 in good health. The rearrangement uses TRBV28 and TRBJ2-1; TRBD2 matches 9 bases. Sequenced material: naive CD4+ T cells sorted from blood. Subset: CD45RA+ positively selected. CDR3 nucleotides: TGTGCCAGCAGTTTGAGGAGACTAGCGGTTGACAATGAGCAGTTCTTC. It specifies CASSLRRLAVDNEQFF.